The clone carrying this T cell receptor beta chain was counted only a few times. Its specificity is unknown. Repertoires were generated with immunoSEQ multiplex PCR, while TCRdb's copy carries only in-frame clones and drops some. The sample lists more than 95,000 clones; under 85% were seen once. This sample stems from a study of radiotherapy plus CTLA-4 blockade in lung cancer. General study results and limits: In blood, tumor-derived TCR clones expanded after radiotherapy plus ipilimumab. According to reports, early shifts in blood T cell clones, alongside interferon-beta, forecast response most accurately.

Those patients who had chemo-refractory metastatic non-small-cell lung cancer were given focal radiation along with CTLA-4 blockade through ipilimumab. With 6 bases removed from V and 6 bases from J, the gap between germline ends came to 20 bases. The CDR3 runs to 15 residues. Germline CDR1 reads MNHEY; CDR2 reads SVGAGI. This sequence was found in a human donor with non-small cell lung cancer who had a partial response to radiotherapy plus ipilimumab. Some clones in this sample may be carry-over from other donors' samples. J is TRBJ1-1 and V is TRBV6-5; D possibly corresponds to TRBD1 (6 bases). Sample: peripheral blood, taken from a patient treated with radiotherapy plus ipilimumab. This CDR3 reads CASRLGGGDVSEAFF. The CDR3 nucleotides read TGTGCCAGCAGACTGGGGGGGGGCGATGTATCTGAAGCTTTCTTT.